These 22 T cell receptor beta chains were all obtained from the same sample, sequenced in a study of cytomegalovirus exposure and HLA in healthy donors. Libraries were prepared by immunoSEQ multiplex PCR; TCRdb keeps only in-frame clonotypes and omits some of them. The table includes about 63,000 clones, around 95% detected once. What was sequenced was PBMCs. The receptors come from a woman in her late teens or twenties in good health and CMV-seropositive.

J is TRBJ2-1 and V is TRBV27; D possibly corresponds to TRBD2 (6 bases). CDR1 is MNHEY and CDR2 is SMNVEV in the germline V gene (reference sequence). The length of the CDR3 is 15 residues. Trimming shortened V by 5 bases and J by 0 bases, and 11 bases separated the two germline ends. The CDR3 sequence is CASSPGTDSYNEQFF. In DNA form, the CDR3 reads TGTGCCAGCAGTCCAGGGACTGACTCCTACAATGAGCAGTTCTTC.

The chain is built from TRBV27 and TRBJ2-7; 12 bases line up with TRBD2. The CDR3 spans 14 residues. The trim removed 7 bases at V and 3 bases at J, leaving 4 bases unmatched. Germline CDR1 reads MNHEY; CDR2 reads SMNVEV (reference sequence). The CDR3 region is CASTRTSGIYEQYF. CDR3 nucleotides: TGTGCCAGCACCCGGACTAGCGGGATCTACGAGCAGTACTTC.

V is TRBV5-6 and J is TRBJ2-7; 9 bases are shared with TRBD1. The CDR3 sequence is 16 residues long. V lost 4 bases to trimming and J lost 4 bases; unmatched junction nucleotides: 12. Per germline, CDR1 SGHDT and CDR2 YYEEEE. The CDR3 DNA sequence: TGTGCCAGCAGCGACGTACCGGGACAGGGAGCTTACGAGCAGTACTTC. Translated, it gives CASSDVPGQGAYEQYF.

This clone was detected only a few times. For the CDR3, the DNA is TGTGCCAGCAGCGGACAGGGTGGAGCCAAAAACATTCAGTACTTC. Its protein is CASSGQGGAKNIQYF. The chain links TRBV7-9 to TRBJ2-4, with 8 bases aligning to TRBD1. Germline V CDR1 and CDR2: SEHNR, FQNEAQ (reference sequence). This CDR3 has 15 amino acids. J was trimmed by 0 bases and V by 5 bases; bases with no gene match: 3.

The DNA for the CDR3 is TGTGCTAGTGGTCTACCGTTGGGGGGAGGCGACACTGAAGCTTTCTTT. It codes for CASGLPLGGGDTEAFF. V gene TRBV12-5 combines with J gene TRBJ1-1, with a weak D call TRBD1 (5 bases). Trimming stripped 5 bases from V and 3 bases from J, with 19 bases between. The germline CDR1 and CDR2 sequences are LGHNT and FRNRAP. This CDR3 spans 16 amino acids.

CDR3 in DNA: TGTGCCACCAGCAGGGGCAGGGATACTTACGAGCAGTACTTC. It specifies CATSRGRDTYEQYF. The rearrangement uses TRBV15 and TRBJ2-7, with a possible D match to TRBD1 (5 bases). This CDR3 comprises 14 residues. Germline V gives CDR1 LNHNV, CDR2 YYDKDF (reference sequence). The ends were cut back, 3 bases at V and 4 bases at J, with 13 bases in the middle. The entire variable domain, with the rest obtained from reference TRBV15 and TRBJ2-7, is as follows: DAMVIQNPRYQVTQFGKPVTLSCSQTLNHNVMYWYQQKSSQAPKLLFHYYDKDFNNEADTPDNFQSRRPNTSFCFLDIRSPGLGDTAMYLCATSRGRDTYEQYFGPGTRLTVT.

The count of this clone is one. The chain uses TRBV19 and TRBJ2-3; TRBD1 matches 12 bases. Germline loops: CDR1 LNHDA, CDR2 SQIVND (reference sequence). The trim removed 3 bases at V and 4 bases at J, leaving 8 bases unmatched. This CDR3 is built from 17 residues. The DNA for the CDR3 is TGTGCCAGTAGTATTAACATGGGACAGGGGGCTTCAGATACGCAGTATTTT. The encoded protein is CASSINMGQGASDTQYF.

This chain uses TRBV28 with TRBJ1-2; D is perhaps TRBD1 (5 bases). CDR3 size: 16 residues. V lost 4 bases to trimming and J lost 7 bases, with 22 bases between them. In germline, CDR1 is MDHEN, CDR2 SYDVKM. The CDR3 bases are TGTGCCAGCAGTTCCCCCCGACAGACCATCATACGTGGCTACACCTTC. This codes for CASSSPRQTIIRGYTF.

V usage is TRBV27 and J usage is TRBJ2-7, with 10 bases aligning to TRBD1. The CDR3 contains 15 residues. With 4 bases clipped from V and 5 bases from J, the junction kept 8 bases outside the gene matches. CDR1 and CDR2 from the germline V gene are MNHEY and SMNVEV (reference sequence). The CDR3 region is CASSSGDRGLDEQYF. CDR3 bases: TGTGCCAGCAGTTCGGGCGACAGGGGGCTGGACGAGCAGTACTTC.

This rearrangement joins TRBV15 to TRBJ2-3; D gene uncertain. The V gene's germline CDR1 is LNHNV and CDR2 YYDKDF (reference sequence). V lost 0 bases and J 4 bases, leaving 5 bases between the germline ends. The CDR3 length is 13 residues. This chain's CDR3 is CATSRDRSDTQYF. The CDR3 coding sequence is TGTGCCACCAGCAGAGATAGATCAGATACGCAGTATTTT.

The rearrangement uses TRBV2 and TRBJ1-4, with 9 bases lining up with TRBD1. V trimming: 6 bases; J trimming: 9 bases; junction bases outside the gene matches: 8. The germline CDR1 and CDR2 sequences are SNHLY and FYNNEI. The CDR3 is 14 amino acids. The DNA for the CDR3 is TGTGCCAGCAGGGACCGGGACAGGGTGAAAAAACTGTTTTTT. Translation: CASRDRDRVKKLFF.

The chain couples TRBV30 to TRBJ1-5; TRBD1 matches at 9 bases. The V gene's germline CDR1 is GTSNPN and CDR2 SVGIG (reference sequence). V lost 5 bases, J lost 7 bases, and 12 bases stayed unmatched. The CDR3 runs to 15 residues. The CDR3 nucleotides are TGTGCCTGGCGGCCGAAGACAGGGGGATACCAGCCCCAGCATTTT. It specifies CAWRPKTGGYQPQHF. Full variable domain (remainder filled in from reference TRBV30 and TRBJ1-5): SQTIHQWPATLVQPVGSPLSLECTVEGTSNPNLYWYRQAAGRGLQLLFYSVGIGQISSEVPQNLSASRPQDRQFILSSKKLLLSDSGFYLCAWRPKTGGYQPQHFGDGTRLSIL.

The V gene is TRBV28, the J gene TRBJ1-2, with D perhaps matching TRBD1 (5 bases). There are 14 residues in the CDR3. Germline V gene lookup returns CDR1 MDHEN and CDR2 SYDVKM. The V end was cut by 3 bases, the J end by 6 bases, with 14 bases between. CDR3 nucleotides: TGTGCCAGCAGTTTTAGGTGGGGGGTCAATGGCTACACCTTC. Translated: CASSFRWGVNGYTF.

The chain is built from TRBV5-4 and TRBJ1-1; D unclear. CDR1 and CDR2 from the germline V gene are SGHNT and YYREEE (reference sequence). V lost 2 bases to trimming and J lost 8 bases, with 7 bases between them. This CDR3 has 11 amino acids. DNA for the CDR3: TGTGCCAGCAGCTTAGGAGGGGAAGCTTTCTTT. It codes for CASSLGGEAFF.

The chain joins TRBV5-1 to TRBJ1-2; the D is unclear. V gave up 2 bases and J gave up 0 bases, with 14 bases separating them. Germline CDR1 is SGHRS and CDR2 is YFSETQ. The CDR3 sequence is 16 residues long. The CDR3 loop is CASSLRIGSANYGYTF. DNA of the CDR3: TGCGCCAGCAGCTTACGGATCGGAAGCGCTAACTATGGCTACACCTTC.

V gene TRBV6-5 combines with J gene TRBJ2-5; no reliable D call. The CDR3 has 13 amino acids. V was clipped by 6 bases and J by 5 bases, with 13 bases between them. CDR1 is MNHEY, CDR2 SVGAGI, per germline. The CDR3 spells CASREGGWETQYF. The CDR3 DNA follows: TGTGCCAGCAGGGAAGGCGGATGGGAGACCCAGTACTTC.

The V and J genes are TRBV28 and TRBJ2-3; 10 nucleotides align to TRBD2. Germline lookup yields CDR1 MDHEN and CDR2 SYDVKM. Trimming at V came to 7 bases and at J to 4 bases, leaving 11 bases not matched to a gene. The CDR3 is 16 amino acids. CDR3: CASTGLAGVKADTQYF. In nucleotides, the CDR3 is TGTGCCAGCACCGGGCTAGCGGGAGTCAAGGCAGATACGCAGTATTTT.

This chain connects TRBV7-2 to TRBJ1-2, with D hard to call. Germline V CDR1 and CDR2: SGHTA, FQGNSA. V lost 4 bases, J lost 8 bases, and 8 bases lay in between. The CDR3 covers 11 residues. The CDR3: CASSYGWGYTF. Written as DNA, the CDR3 is TGTGCCAGCAGCTACGGGTGGGGCTACACCTTC.

The chain carries TRBV7-6 and TRBJ2-2; D is possibly TRBD1 (5 bases). The V end lost 7 bases, the J end lost 0 bases, and 9 bases lay between the germline ends. CDR3 length: 14 amino acids. Germline lookup yields CDR1 SGHVS and CDR2 FNYEAQ. CDR3 loop: CASNLGANTGELFF. Here the CDR3 DNA reads TGTGCCAGCAACCTAGGGGCGAACACCGGGGAGCTGTTTTTT.

The rearrangement joins TRBV6-6 to TRBJ1-5; D may be TRBD1 (6 bases). Trimming cost V 2 bases and J 5 bases, with 10 bases left between them. This CDR3 is built from 14 residues. Germline CDR1 reads MNHNY; CDR2 reads SVGAGI (reference sequence). CDR3 nucleotides: TGTGCCAGCAGTTACGGACAGCAAGATCAGCCCCAGCATTTT. This sequence encodes CASSYGQQDQPQHF.

The V gene is TRBV29-1, the J gene TRBJ1-2; the D is unclear. The CDR3 loop spans 15 amino acids. Trimming removed 2 bases at V and 0 bases at J, with 13 bases between. Germline-derived CDR1 and CDR2 are SQVTM and ANQGSEA. The CDR3 loop reads CSVELQQITNYGYTF. CDR3 sequence (DNA): TGCAGCGTTGAACTACAGCAGATTACTAACTATGGCTACACCTTC.

The rearrangement uses TRBV7-3 and TRBJ2-2; TRBD2 matches at 13 bases. The CDR3 length is 18 residues. Per the germline V gene, CDR1 is SGHTA and CDR2 is FQGTGA. V was pared by 5 bases and J by 3 bases, with 9 bases of the junction left unmatched. The CDR3 sequence is CASSLPLGTSGDTGELFF. CDR3 DNA sequence: TGTGCCAGCAGCCTACCGCTTGGGACTAGCGGGGACACCGGGGAGCTGTTTTTT.